The 4 T cell receptor beta chains presented below share a single source sample, sequenced in a study of T-cell reconstitution after alpha-beta-depleted transplantation in children (TCRdb year 2016). The library came from PCR. The sequencer was an Illumina HiSeq 2500. Molecular barcoding was employed in the preparation of TCR libraries, with unique molecular identifiers being used to normalize TCRbeta repertoire quantification. In TCRdb, the public reads were trimmed at Q25 with fastp and aligned with MiXCR, with productive beta chains retained. Duplicate CDR3 protein sequences are folded into a single record with the most common DNA and genes. The sample has roughly 590,000 distinct CDR3 sequences on record, roughly 15% of them singletons. About 1.1% of the sample is in the top ten clones. Sequencing was performed on PBMCs from the stem cell graft donor, taken from the stem cell graft. These receptors were obtained from a human donor who donated a stem cell graft to a child with acute myeloid leukemia.

This clonotype was recorded many times. The chain is built from TRBV29-1 and TRBJ2-1, with D unresolved. Germline V gives CDR1 SQVTM, CDR2 ANQGSEA. The CDR3 has 12 residues. With 3 bases removed from V and 8 bases from J, the gap between germline ends came to 11 bases. The CDR3 nucleotides read TGCAGCGTTGACCGTCTGGGTGATGAGCAGTTCTTC. It specifies CSVDRLGDEQFF.

This clonotype showed up many times. The chain joins TRBV7-2 to TRBJ2-5; 7 bases agree with TRBD1. The CDR3 has 13 amino acids. The junction had 5 bases not matched to a gene; V was cut back by 5 bases and J by 5 bases. Germline V lookup: CDR1 SGHTA, CDR2 FQGNSA. The chain's CDR3 is CASSRLGGETQYF. DNA for the CDR3: TGTGCCAGCAGCCGGCTAGGGGGCGAGACCCAGTACTTC.

This clonotype was seen many times. This chain connects TRBV12-3 or TRBV12-4 to TRBJ2-1; no reliable D call. The CDR3 has 12 residues. V shed 5 bases and J shed 10 bases, with 12 bases lying between them. In DNA, the CDR3 is TGTGCCAGCAGTCCTATCCCAAACGAGCAGTTCTTC. Its protein product is CASSPIPNEQFF.

The CDR3 protein is CASLGHLIMATDTQYF. CDR3 nucleotide sequence: TGTGCCAGCCTCGGGCATTTAATTATGGCCACAGATACGCAGTATTTT. This rearrangement joins TRBV6-1 to TRBJ2-3; D gene uncertain. This CDR3 is 16 amino acids long. Germline lookup yields CDR1 MNHNS and CDR2 SASEGT. The V gene lost 8 bases and the J gene lost 2 bases, with 20 bases spanning the gap.